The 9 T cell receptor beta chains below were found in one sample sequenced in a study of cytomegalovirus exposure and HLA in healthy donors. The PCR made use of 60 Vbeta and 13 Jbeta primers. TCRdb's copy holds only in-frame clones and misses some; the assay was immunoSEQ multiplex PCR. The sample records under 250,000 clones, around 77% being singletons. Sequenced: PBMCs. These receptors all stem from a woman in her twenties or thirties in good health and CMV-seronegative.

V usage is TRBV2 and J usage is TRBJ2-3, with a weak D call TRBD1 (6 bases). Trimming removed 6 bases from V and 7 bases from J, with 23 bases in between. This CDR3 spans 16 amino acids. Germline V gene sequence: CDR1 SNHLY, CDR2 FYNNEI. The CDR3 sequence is CASRTTDSHFQHTQYF. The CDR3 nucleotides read TGTGCCAGCAGGACTACGGACAGTCATTTTCAGCATACGCAGTATTTT.

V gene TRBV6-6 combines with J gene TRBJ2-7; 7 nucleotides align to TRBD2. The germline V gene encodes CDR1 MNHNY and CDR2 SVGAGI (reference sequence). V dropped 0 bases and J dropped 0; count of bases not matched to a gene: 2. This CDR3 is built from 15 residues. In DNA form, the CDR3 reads TGTGCCAGCAGTTACTCTAGCGGGCACTCCTACGAGCAGTACTTC. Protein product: CASSYSSGHSYEQYF.

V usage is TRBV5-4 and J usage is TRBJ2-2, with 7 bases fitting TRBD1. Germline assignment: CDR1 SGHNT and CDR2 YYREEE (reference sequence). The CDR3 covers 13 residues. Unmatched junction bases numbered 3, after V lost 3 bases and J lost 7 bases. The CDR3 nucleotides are TGTGCCAGCAGCTCCAACAGGGGCGGGGAGCTGTTTTTT. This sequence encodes CASSSNRGGELFF.

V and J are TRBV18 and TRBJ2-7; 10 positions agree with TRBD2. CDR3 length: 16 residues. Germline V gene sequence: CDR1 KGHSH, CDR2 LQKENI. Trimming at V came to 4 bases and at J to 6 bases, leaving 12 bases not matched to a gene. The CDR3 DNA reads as TGTGCCAGCTCACTAACAGGTAGCGGGAGGTTATCCGAGCAGTACTTC. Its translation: CASSLTGSGRLSEQYF.

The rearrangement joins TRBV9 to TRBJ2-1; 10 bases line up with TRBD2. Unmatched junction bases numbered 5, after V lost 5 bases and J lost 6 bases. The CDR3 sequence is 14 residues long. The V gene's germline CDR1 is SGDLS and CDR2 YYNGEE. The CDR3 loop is CASSASGGANEQFF. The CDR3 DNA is TGTGCCAGCAGTGCGAGCGGGGGGGCCAATGAGCAGTTCTTC.

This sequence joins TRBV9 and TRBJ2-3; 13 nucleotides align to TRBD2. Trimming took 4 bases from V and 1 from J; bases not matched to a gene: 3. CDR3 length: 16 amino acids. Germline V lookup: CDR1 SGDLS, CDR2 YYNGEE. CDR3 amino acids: CASSSGTSGGTDTQYF. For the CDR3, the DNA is TGTGCCAGCAGCTCCGGGACTAGCGGGGGCACAGATACGCAGTATTTT.

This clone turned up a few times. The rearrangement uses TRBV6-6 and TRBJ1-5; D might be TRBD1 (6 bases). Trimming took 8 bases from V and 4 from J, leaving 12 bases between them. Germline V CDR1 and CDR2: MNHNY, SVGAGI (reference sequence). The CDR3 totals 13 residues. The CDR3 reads CASQGNANQPQHF. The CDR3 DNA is TGTGCCAGCCAGGGGAACGCTAATCAGCCCCAGCATTTT.

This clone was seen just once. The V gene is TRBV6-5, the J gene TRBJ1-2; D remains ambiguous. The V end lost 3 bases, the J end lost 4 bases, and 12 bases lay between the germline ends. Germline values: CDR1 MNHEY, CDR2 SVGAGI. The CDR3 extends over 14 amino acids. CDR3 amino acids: CASSYRRDFYGYTF. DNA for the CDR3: TGTGCCAGCAGTTATCGACGGGATTTCTATGGCTACACCTTC.

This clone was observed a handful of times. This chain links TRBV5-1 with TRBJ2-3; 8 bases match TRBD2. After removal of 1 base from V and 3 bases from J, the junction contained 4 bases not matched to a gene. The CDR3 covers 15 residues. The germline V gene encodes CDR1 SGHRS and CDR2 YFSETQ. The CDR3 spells CASSLLSGETDTQYF. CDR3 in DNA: TGCGCCAGCAGCTTGCTTAGCGGGGAAACAGATACGCAGTATTTT.